Below, 9 T cell receptor beta chains from the same sample are listed, as sequenced in a study of blood T cell repertoires in COVID-19. Repertoires were generated with immunoSEQ multiplex PCR, while TCRdb's copy carries only in-frame clones and drops some. The table shows 200,000 to 300,000 clones, with roughly four fifths occurring only once. The sequencing input was peripheral blood. The receptors originated from a woman of 80 years or more with acute or convalescent COVID-19.

This clone has ten or more counts. The J gene is TRBJ2-5, the V gene TRBV5-1; the match to TRBD1 covers 10 bases. The CDR3 totals 15 residues. Germline V gene sequence: CDR1 SGHRS, CDR2 YFSETQ. With 4 bases clipped from V and 2 bases from J, the junction kept 5 bases outside the gene matches. In DNA, the CDR3 is TGCGCCAGCAGCATGACAGGGGGCACACAAGAGACCCAGTACTTC. It encodes CASSMTGGTQETQYF.

Written as DNA, the CDR3 is TGTGCCAGCAGGGTAACAGGGGACAACTATGGCTACACCTTC. This codes for CASRVTGDNYGYTF. This rearrangement joins TRBV6-5 to TRBJ1-2; TRBD1 matches 7 bases. There are 14 residues in the CDR3. V dropped 6 bases and J dropped 2; count of bases not matched to a gene: 6. From germline, CDR1 is MNHEY and CDR2 SVGAGI.

The V gene is TRBV9, the J gene TRBJ1-2; D is perhaps TRBD1 (5 bases). The V gene lost 2 bases and the J gene lost 2 bases, with 10 bases spanning the gap. Germline V CDR1 and CDR2: SGDLS, YYNGEE. The CDR3 consists of 14 residues. CDR3 loop: CASSVSGENYGYTF. The DNA of the CDR3 is TGTGCCAGCAGCGTGTCGGGGGAGAACTATGGCTACACCTTC. The variable domain in full, completed from reference TRBV9 and TRBJ1-2, reads DSGVTQTPKHLITATGQRVTLRCSPRSGDLSVYWYQQSLDQGLQFLIQYYNGEERAKGNILERFSAQQFPDLHSELNLSSLELGDSALYFCASSVSGENYGYTFGSGTRLTVV.

At least ten counts were recorded for this clone. The CDR3 sequence is CASSLGGTGGSYEQYF. The CDR3 nucleotides are TGTGCCAGCAGCTTAGGAGGGACAGGGGGCTCCTACGAGCAGTACTTC. The chain couples TRBV7-9 to TRBJ2-7; 11 bases align to TRBD1. The V gene end was trimmed by 1 base and the J gene end by 0 bases; junction bases not matched to a gene: 2. Germline V CDR1 and CDR2: SEHNR, FQNEAQ (reference sequence). The CDR3 consists of 16 residues.

The rearrangement links TRBV19 to TRBJ2-7; weak D call: TRBD1 (7 bases). The germline V and J ends were trimmed by 4 bases and 6 bases, with 16 bases remaining between them. The CDR3 extends over 14 amino acids. Per germline, CDR1 LNHDA and CDR2 SQIVND (reference sequence). Here the CDR3 reads CASSKQGGLVEQYF. CDR3 bases: TGTGCCAGTAGTAAGCAGGGGGGCCTCGTCGAGCAGTACTTC.

The rearrangement links TRBV5-1 to TRBJ2-5, with 11 positions matching TRBD2. Losses at the gene ends were 0 bases for V and 4 bases for J; bases not matched to a gene: 11. The germline gives CDR1 SGHRS, CDR2 YFSETQ. CDR3 length: 18 amino acids. The DNA of the CDR3 is TGCGCCAGCAGCTTGGCCCGGTTAGCGGGGGGGCTTGGAGAGACCCAGTACTTC. It yields the protein CASSLARLAGGLGETQYF.

The chain combines TRBV2 with TRBJ1-1; D not certain. V dropped 4 bases and J dropped 7 bases, with 13 bases sitting between them. The germline CDR1 and CDR2 sequences are SNHLY and FYNNEI. This CDR3 spans 13 amino acids. CDR3 nucleotide sequence: TGTGCCAGCAGTGCTAAAGGAGGGTTTGAAGCTTTCTTT. It translates to CASSAKGGFEAFF.

The chain uses TRBV19 and TRBJ2-5; 12 bases fit TRBD2. V shed 6 bases, J shed 5 bases, and the junction held 7 bases outside the gene matches. Germline loops: CDR1 LNHDA, CDR2 SQIVND (reference sequence). The CDR3 spans 15 residues. The CDR3 here is CASSALAGGMETQYF. CDR3 nucleotides: TGTGCCAGTAGCGCTCTAGCGGGGGGGATGGAGACCCAGTACTTC.

V is TRBV19 and J is TRBJ1-4; 7 positions agree with TRBD1. The V segment lost 5 bases and the J segment 4 bases; nucleotides outside the gene matches: 4. The length of the CDR3 is 14 residues. The V gene's germline CDR1 is LNHDA and CDR2 SQIVND (reference sequence). This CDR3 is CASSYRQGNEKLFF. The CDR3, as DNA: TGTGCCAGTAGTTACCGACAGGGTAATGAAAAACTGTTTTTT.